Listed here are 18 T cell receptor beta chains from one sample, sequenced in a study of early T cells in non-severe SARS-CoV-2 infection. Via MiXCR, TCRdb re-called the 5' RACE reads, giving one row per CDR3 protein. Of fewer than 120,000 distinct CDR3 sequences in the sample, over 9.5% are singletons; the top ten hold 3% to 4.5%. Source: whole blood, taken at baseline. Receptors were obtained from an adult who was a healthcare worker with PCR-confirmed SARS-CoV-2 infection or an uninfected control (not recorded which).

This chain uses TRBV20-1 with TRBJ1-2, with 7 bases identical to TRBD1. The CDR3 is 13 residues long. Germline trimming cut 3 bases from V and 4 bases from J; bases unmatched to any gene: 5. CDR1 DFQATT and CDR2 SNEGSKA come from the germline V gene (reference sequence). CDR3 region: CSARDRRAYGYTF. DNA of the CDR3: TGCAGTGCTAGGGACAGGCGCGCCTATGGCTACACCTTC.

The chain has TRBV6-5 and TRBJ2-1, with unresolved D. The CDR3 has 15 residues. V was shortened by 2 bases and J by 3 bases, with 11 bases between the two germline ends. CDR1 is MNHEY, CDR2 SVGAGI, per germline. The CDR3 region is CASSYRSADYNEQFF. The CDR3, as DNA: TGTGCCAGCAGTTACCGGTCGGCAGACTACAATGAGCAGTTCTTC.

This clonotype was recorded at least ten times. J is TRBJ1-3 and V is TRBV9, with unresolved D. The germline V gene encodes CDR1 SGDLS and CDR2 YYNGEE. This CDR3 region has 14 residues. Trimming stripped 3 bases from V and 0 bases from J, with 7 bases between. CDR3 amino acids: CASSGRSSGNTIYF. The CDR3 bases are TGTGCCAGCAGCGGTCGCAGCTCTGGAAACACCATATATTTT. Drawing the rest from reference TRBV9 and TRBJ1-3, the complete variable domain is DSGVTQTPKHLITATGQRVTLRCSPRSGDLSVYWYQQSLDQGLQFLIQYYNGEERAKGNILERFSAQQFPDLHSELNLSSLELGDSALYFCASSGRSSGNTIYFGEGSWLTVV.

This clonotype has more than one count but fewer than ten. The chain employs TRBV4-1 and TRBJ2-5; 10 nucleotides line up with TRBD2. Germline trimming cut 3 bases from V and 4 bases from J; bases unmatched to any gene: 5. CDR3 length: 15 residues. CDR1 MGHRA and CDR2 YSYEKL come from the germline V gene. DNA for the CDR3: TGCGCCAGCAGCCAGGAAGCGGGGGGGCGAGAGACCCAGTACTTC. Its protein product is CASSQEAGGRETQYF.

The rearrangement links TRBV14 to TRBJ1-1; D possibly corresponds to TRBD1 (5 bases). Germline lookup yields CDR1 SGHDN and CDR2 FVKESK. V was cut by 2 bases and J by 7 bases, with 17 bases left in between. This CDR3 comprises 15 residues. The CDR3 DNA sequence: TGTGCCAGCAGCCAATCCGGGACCATCCAGGATGAAGCTTTCTTT. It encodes CASSQSGTIQDEAFF.

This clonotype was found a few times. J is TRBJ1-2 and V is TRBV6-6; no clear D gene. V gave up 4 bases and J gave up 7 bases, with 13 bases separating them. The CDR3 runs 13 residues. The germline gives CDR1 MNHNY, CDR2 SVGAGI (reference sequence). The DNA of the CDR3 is TGTGCCAGCAGTTCCCGGAGTCAGGCTGGCTACACCTTC. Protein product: CASSSRSQAGYTF.

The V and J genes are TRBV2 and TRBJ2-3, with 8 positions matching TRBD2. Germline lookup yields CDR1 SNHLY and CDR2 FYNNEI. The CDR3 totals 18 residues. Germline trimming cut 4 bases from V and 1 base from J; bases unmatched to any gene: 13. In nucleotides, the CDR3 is TGTGCCAGCAGTGCAGATACAGTACTAGCGGCGGGCACAGATACGCAGTATTTT. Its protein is CASSADTVLAAGTDTQYF.

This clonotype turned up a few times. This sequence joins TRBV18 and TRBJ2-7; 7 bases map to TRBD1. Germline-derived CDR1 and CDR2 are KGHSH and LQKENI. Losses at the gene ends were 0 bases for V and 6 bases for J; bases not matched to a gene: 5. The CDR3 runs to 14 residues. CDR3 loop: CASSPPQGMGEQYF. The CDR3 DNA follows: TGTGCCAGCTCACCACCACAGGGGATGGGCGAGCAGTACTTC. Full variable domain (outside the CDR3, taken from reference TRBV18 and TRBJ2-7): NAGVMQNPRHLVRRRGQEARLRCSPMKGHSHVYWYRQLPEEGLKFMVYLQKENIIDESGMPKERFSAEFPKEGPSILRIQQVVRGDSAAYFCASSPPQGMGEQYFGPGTRLTVT.

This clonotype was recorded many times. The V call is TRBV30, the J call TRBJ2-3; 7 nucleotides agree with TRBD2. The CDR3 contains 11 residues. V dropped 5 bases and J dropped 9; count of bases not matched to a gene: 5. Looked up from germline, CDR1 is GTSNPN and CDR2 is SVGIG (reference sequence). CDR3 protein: CAWDGEGTQYF. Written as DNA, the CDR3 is TGTGCCTGGGACGGGGAGGGGACGCAGTATTTT. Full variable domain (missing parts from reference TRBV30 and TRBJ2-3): SQTIHQWPATLVQPVGSPLSLECTVEGTSNPNLYWYRQAAGRGLQLLFYSVGIGQISSEVPQNLSASRPQDRQFILSSKKLLLSDSGFYLCAWDGEGTQYFGPGTRLTVL.

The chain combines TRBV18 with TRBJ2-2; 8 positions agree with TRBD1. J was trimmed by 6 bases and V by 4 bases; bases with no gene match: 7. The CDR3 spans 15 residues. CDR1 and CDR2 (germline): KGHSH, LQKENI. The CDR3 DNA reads TGTGCCAGCTCACTGACCGGGACAGGCCCCGGGGAGCTGTTTTTT. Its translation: CASSLTGTGPGELFF.

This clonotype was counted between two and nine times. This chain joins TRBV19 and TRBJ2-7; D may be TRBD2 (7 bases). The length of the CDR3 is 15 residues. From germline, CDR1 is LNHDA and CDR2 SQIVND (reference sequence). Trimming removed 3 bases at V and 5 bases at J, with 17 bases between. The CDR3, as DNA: TGTGCCAGTAGTATGTTGGTAGGGGGGGCCAACGAGCAGTACTTC. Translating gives CASSMLVGGANEQYF.

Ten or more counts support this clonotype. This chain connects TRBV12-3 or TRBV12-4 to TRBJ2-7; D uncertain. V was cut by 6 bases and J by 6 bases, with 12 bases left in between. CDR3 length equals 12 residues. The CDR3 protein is CASRHLTGEQYF. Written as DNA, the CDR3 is TGTGCCAGCAGACACTTAACGGGCGAGCAGTACTTC.

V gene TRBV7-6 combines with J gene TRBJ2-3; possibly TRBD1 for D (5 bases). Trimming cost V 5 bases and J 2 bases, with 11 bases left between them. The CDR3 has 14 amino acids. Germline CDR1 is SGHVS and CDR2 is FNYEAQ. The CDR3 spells CASSPGHPTDTQYF. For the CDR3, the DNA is TGTGCCAGCAGCCCTGGACACCCCACAGATACGCAGTATTTT. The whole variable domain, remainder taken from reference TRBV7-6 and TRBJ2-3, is GAGVSQSPRYKVTKRGQDVALRCDPISGHVSLYWYRQALGQGPEFLTYFNYEAQQDKSGLPNDRFSAERPEGSISTLTIQRTEQRDSAMYRCASSPGHPTDTQYFGPGTRLTVL.

CDR3 DNA sequence: TGTGCCAGCACCTGGCTGGGACCACAGAACTACAATGAGCAGTTCTTC. Its protein product is CASTWLGPQNYNEQFF. This sequence joins TRBV12-3 or TRBV12-4 and TRBJ2-1; the D gene could be TRBD1 or TRBD2 (5 bases each). The V gene lost 7 bases and the J gene lost 3 bases, with 19 bases spanning the gap. The CDR3 covers 16 residues.

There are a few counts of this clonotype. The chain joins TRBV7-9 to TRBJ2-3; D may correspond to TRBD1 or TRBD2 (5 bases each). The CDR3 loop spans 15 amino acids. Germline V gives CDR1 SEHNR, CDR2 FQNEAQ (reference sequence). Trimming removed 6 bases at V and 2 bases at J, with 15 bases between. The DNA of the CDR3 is TGTGCCAGCAGTCCTGGGGGTCTCGACACAGATACGCAGTATTTT. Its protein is CASSPGGLDTDTQYF.

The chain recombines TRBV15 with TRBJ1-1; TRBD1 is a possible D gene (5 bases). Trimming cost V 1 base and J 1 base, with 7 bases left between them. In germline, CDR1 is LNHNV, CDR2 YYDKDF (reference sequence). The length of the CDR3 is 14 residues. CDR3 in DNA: TGTGCCACCAGCAGAGTTAGGGGGAACACTGAAGCTTTCTTT. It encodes CATSRVRGNTEAFF. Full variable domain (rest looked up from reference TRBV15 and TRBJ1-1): DAMVIQNPRYQVTQFGKPVTLSCSQTLNHNVMYWYQQKSSQAPKLLFHYYDKDFNNEADTPDNFQSRRPNTSFCFLDIRSPGLGDTAMYLCATSRVRGNTEAFFGQGTRLTVV.

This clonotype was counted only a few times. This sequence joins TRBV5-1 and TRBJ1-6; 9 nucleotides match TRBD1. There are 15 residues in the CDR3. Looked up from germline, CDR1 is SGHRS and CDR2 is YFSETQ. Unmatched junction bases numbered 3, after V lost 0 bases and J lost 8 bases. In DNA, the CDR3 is TGCGCCAGCAGCTTGGCGGGGACAGGGTATTCACCCCTCCACTTT. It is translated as CASSLAGTGYSPLHF.

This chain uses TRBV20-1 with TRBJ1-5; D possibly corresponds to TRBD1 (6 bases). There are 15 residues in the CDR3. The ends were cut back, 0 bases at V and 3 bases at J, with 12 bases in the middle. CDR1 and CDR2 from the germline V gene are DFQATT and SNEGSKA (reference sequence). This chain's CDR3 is CSARDRTAFNQPQHF. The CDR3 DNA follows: TGCAGTGCTAGAGATAGGACAGCCTTCAATCAGCCCCAGCATTTT.